One and the same sample provided the 25 T cell receptor beta chains below, sequenced in a study of prognosis after radiotherapy for stage I lung cancer (dated by TCRdb to the early 2020s). For sequencing, an Illumina HiSeq 3000 was employed. Two rounds of multiplex PCR were used to amplify the TCR beta CDR3 region from genomic DNA. The first PCR round used primers specific to each TRBV and TRBJ gene, with sequences filed in Chinese patent CN105087789A. The public reads were reprocessed in TCRdb via fastp at Q25 and MiXCR, keeping in-frame beta chains. Every distinct CDR3 protein forms one entry, paired with its most common genes and DNA. The sample table holds 13,000 to 15,000 distinct CDR3 sequences, of which roughly 50% were seen once. The top ten clones comprise roughly 40% of the sample. Sequenced material: PBMCs, taken before or after stereotactic body radiation therapy (not recorded which). These receptor sequences come from a donor aged 50 or older with non-small cell lung cancer.

This chain links TRBV20-1 with TRBJ2-1; D might be TRBD2 (6 bases). CDR1 is DFQATT, CDR2 SNEGSKA, per germline (reference sequence). The CDR3 spans 13 residues. V was trimmed by 6 bases and J by 6 bases, leaving 15 bases between them. The CDR3 sequence: CSARLVRFNEQFF. As DNA, the CDR3 is TGCAGTGCCAGACTAGTTAGGTTCAATGAGCAGTTCTTC.

The table lists this clonotype with many counts. The chain combines TRBV20-1 with TRBJ2-7; the match to TRBD2 covers 8 bases. Germline loops: CDR1 DFQATT, CDR2 SNEGSKA (reference sequence). V dropped 0 bases and J dropped 0; count of bases not matched to a gene: 7. CDR3 length: 16 amino acids. CDR3 bases: TGCAGTGCTAGAGATACGACTAGCGACCCCTCCTACGAGCAGTACTTC. Its protein product is CSARDTTSDPSYEQYF.

In its sample, this clonotype is medium-sized (0.01 to 0.1%). V and J are TRBV28 and TRBJ1-1; TRBD1 agrees at 8 bases. CDR3 size: 15 residues. Germline V gene data show CDR1 as MDHEN and CDR2 as SYDVKM. V lost 2 bases, J lost 2 bases, and 4 bases stayed unmatched. DNA for the CDR3: TGTGCCAGCAGTTTACCTGGACAGGGAAACACTGAAGCTTTCTTT. It is translated as CASSLPGQGNTEAFF.

For this clonotype: The junction does not match germline at one end; this may be a read error. V is TRBV20-1 and J is TRBJ1-6; TRBD1 agrees at 7 bases. Germline CDR1 reads DFQATT; CDR2 reads SNEGSKA (reference sequence). The CDR3 is 14 residues long. This CDR3 reads CSAIPPRQGERLRF. The CDR3 DNA follows: TGCAGTGCTATACCCCCCCGACAGGGTGAGCGCCTCCGCTTT.

The chain employs TRBV6-5 and TRBJ2-2; D unclear. Germline V lookup: CDR1 MNHEY, CDR2 SVGAGI. Trimming took 1 base from V and 7 from J, leaving 19 bases between them. The CDR3 spans 17 residues. The CDR3 bases are TGTGCCAGCAGTTACTACCCCAGTACTTGGACCAACGGGGAGCTGTTTTTT. As protein: CASSYYPSTWTNGELFF.

This clonotype was detected ten times or more. The gene calls are TRBV15 and TRBJ2-2; D is undetermined. Germline V gene data show CDR1 as LNHNV and CDR2 as YYDKDF (reference sequence). The CDR3 contains 14 residues. Between the trimmed V and J ends, which lost 0 bases and 2 bases, there was a span of 4 bases. CDR3 amino acids: CATSRDINTGELFF. CDR3 coding DNA: TGTGCCACCAGCAGAGATATTAACACCGGGGAGCTGTTTTTT.

A remark on this clonotype: One end of the junction fails to match germline, which may point to a read error. This chain links TRBV2 with TRBJ2-3; the match to TRBD2 covers 7 bases. Germline CDR1 is SNHLY and CDR2 is FYNNEI. The CDR3 runs 16 residues. In DNA, the CDR3 is TGTGCCAGCAGTCTCGAGGGGCGGGGGAGCACAGATACTCAGTATTTT. It translates to CASSLEGRGSTDTQYF. Full variable domain (remainder filled in from reference TRBV2 and TRBJ2-3): EPEVTQTPSHQVTQMGQEVILRCVPISNHLYFYWYRQILGQKVEFLVSFYNNEISEKSEIFDDQFSVERPDGSNFTLKIRSTKLEDSAMYFCASSLEGRGSTDTQYFGPGTRLTVL.

V usage is TRBV6-1 and J usage is TRBJ2-5; the D is unclear. Germline V lookup: CDR1 MNHNS, CDR2 SASEGT. V lost 5 bases to trimming and J lost 9 bases, with 16 bases between them. The CDR3 has 13 residues. Here the CDR3 reads CASSMDGLRAQYF. Here the CDR3 DNA reads TGTGCCAGCAGTATGGACGGCCTAAGGGCCCAGTACTTC.

A single count supports this clonotype. V is TRBV25-1 and J is TRBJ2-7, with D perhaps TRBD1 (7 bases). The CDR3 spans 15 residues. From germline, CDR1 is MGHDK and CDR2 SYGVNS. V was shortened by 3 bases and J by 3 bases, with 15 bases between the two germline ends. This CDR3 reads CASSDWRGLNYEQYF. In DNA form, the CDR3 reads TGTGCCAGCAGTGATTGGAGGGGGCTGAACTACGAGCAGTACTTC.

As concerns this clonotype: Only one base separates this from a far larger clonotype, so it likely reflects a read error. The chain carries TRBV7-2 and TRBJ1-6; a weak D match, TRBD1 (6 bases). This CDR3 has 15 residues. Germline lookup yields CDR1 SGHTA and CDR2 FQGNSA. Written as DNA, the CDR3 is TGTGCCAGCAGCTTAGCGACACAGGGTTATACTGAAGCTTTATTT. It yields the protein CASSLATQGYTEALF.

The chain couples TRBV20-1 to TRBJ1-1; no clear D gene. Trimming shortened V by 6 bases and J by 8 bases, and 10 bases separated the two germline ends. The CDR3 extends over 10 amino acids. Germline V gene lookup returns CDR1 DFQATT and CDR2 SNEGSKA (reference sequence). CDR3 loop: CSAEGKEAFF. CDR3 coding DNA: TGCAGTGCCGAGGGAAAGGAAGCTTTCTTT.

The genes are TRBV27 and TRBJ2-7; no reliable D call. The CDR3 is made up of 14 amino acids. V was trimmed by 3 bases and J by 1 base, leaving 10 bases between them. Germline CDR1 reads MNHEY; CDR2 reads SMNVEV (reference sequence). CDR3 protein: CASSFTVHSYEQYF. The CDR3 bases are TGTGCCAGCAGTTTCACGGTACATTCCTACGAGCAGTACTTC.

V is TRBV5-1 and J is TRBJ1-2, with a weak D call TRBD1 (6 bases). The CDR3 totals 15 residues. The germline gives CDR1 SGHRS, CDR2 YFSETQ. Trimming removed 2 bases from V and 4 bases from J, with 15 bases in between. The CDR3 protein is CASSFTGIGGYGYTF. The CDR3 nucleotides are TGCGCCAGCAGCTTCACAGGGATTGGGGGCTATGGCTACACCTTC.

The V call is TRBV7-2, the J call TRBJ2-1; 11 bases are shared with TRBD2. Germline lookup yields CDR1 SGHTA and CDR2 FQGNSA. The V and J ends lost 0 bases and 4 bases, in that order; junction bases with no gene match: 5. The CDR3 covers 17 residues. The CDR3 nucleotides read TGTGCCAGCAGCTTAGCTGGCCTAGCGGGGGGATACAATGAGCAGTTCTTC. Protein product: CASSLAGLAGGYNEQFF.

This clonotype was seen at least ten times. This rearrangement joins TRBV27 to TRBJ2-5, with D perhaps matching TRBD1 or TRBD2 (5 bases each). The CDR3 consists of 13 residues. Per the germline V gene, CDR1 is MNHEY and CDR2 is SMNVEV (reference sequence). V was clipped by 6 bases and J by 5 bases, with 13 bases between them. The CDR3 nucleotides read TGTGCCAGCAGAAGGGCCGAGGGGGAGACCCAGTACTTC. Its protein product is CASRRAEGETQYF.

In this sample, this clonotype turned up many times. The CDR3 sequence is CASSPKGAAYNEQFF. The CDR3 DNA reads TGTGCCAGCTCACCCAAGGGGGCTGCCTACAATGAGCAGTTCTTC. This rearrangement joins TRBV18 to TRBJ2-1; 7 positions agree with TRBD1. V gave up 3 bases and J gave up 2 bases; unmatched junction bases: 4. Germline CDR1 reads KGHSH; CDR2 reads LQKENI. This CDR3 has 15 amino acids.

This clonotype was detected only once. This chain links TRBV7-9 with TRBJ1-2, with TRBD1 matching 8 bases. Per germline, CDR1 SEHNR and CDR2 FQNEAQ (reference sequence). V was pared by 0 bases and J by 8 bases, with 2 bases of the junction left unmatched. The CDR3 consists of 13 residues. The CDR3, as DNA: TGTGCCAGCAGCTTAGCGACAGGGGAGGGCTACACCTTC. Translation: CASSLATGEGYTF.

This clonotype came up a few times. A much larger clone lies a single base off, so this may be a read error. The rearrangement joins TRBV10-3 to TRBJ2-5; D ambiguous. Germline CDR1 reads ENHRY; CDR2 reads SYGVKD. The CDR3 length is 13 residues. Trimming took off 4 bases at V and 1 base at J, with 7 bases between the two ends. The CDR3 DNA is TGTGCCATCAGTGGGGCAGTCCAAGAGACCCAGTACTTC. This translates into CAISGAVQETQYF.

This clonotype was found a few times. At one end, the junction sequence differs from germline, possibly due to a read error. The genes are TRBV6-9 and TRBJ1-1, with D unclear. The germline V gene has CDR1 MNHGY and CDR2 SVAAGI. The CDR3 loop spans 13 amino acids. The CDR3 here is CASIYGINTEAFF. Here the CDR3 DNA reads TGTGCCAGCATTTATGGCATTAACACTGAAGCTTTCTTT.

This sequence joins TRBV6-2 or TRBV6-3 and TRBJ1-6; D unresolved. The CDR3 is made up of 17 amino acids. Trimming pared 2 bases from V and 16 bases from J, leaving 27 bases between. From germline, CDR1 is MNHEY and CDR2 SVGEGT. CDR3 sequence reads: CASSYETPSSYNPQLHF. CDR3 in DNA: TGTGCCAGCAGTTACGAGACACCTAGCTCCTATAATCCACAGCTCCACTTT.

This sequence joins TRBV6-1 and TRBJ2-7; D may match TRBD1 or TRBD2 (6 bases each). CDR1 and CDR2 from the germline V gene are MNHNS and SASEGT. The CDR3 is 14 residues long. Trimming cost V 5 bases and J 3 bases, with 14 bases left between them. The CDR3 protein is CASSPGGGFYEQYF. The CDR3 coding sequence is TGTGCCAGCAGTCCCGGAGGGGGGTTCTACGAGCAGTACTTC.

This clonotype was counted only a few times. The V gene is TRBV3-1, the J gene TRBJ1-5; maybe TRBD1 (6 bases). V was trimmed by 1 base and J by 8 bases, leaving 15 bases between them. Per the germline V gene, CDR1 is LGHDT and CDR2 is YNNKEL (reference sequence). The CDR3 sequence is 15 residues long. The CDR3 DNA is TGTGCCAGCAGCCAAGGAGGAGGGGGGAGGGAGCCCCAGCATTTT. It encodes CASSQGGGGREPQHF.

This clonotype has just one count. The chain combines TRBV20-1 with TRBJ2-7; 9 bases map to TRBD1. The ends lost 5 bases at V and 0 bases at J; junction bases unmatched: 11. Germline values: CDR1 DFQATT, CDR2 SNEGSKA (reference sequence). There are 16 residues in the CDR3. The CDR3 coding sequence is TGCAGTGCTTCGTACAGGGGGCTTGGATTCTCCTACGAGCAGTACTTC. The encoded protein is CSASYRGLGFSYEQYF.

This clonotype has ten or more counts. CDR3 residues: CASSLLAQETQYF. CDR3 nucleotides: TGTGCCAGCAGCTTACTCGCACAAGAGACCCAGTACTTC. The chain is built from TRBV7-3 and TRBJ2-5; no reliable D call. CDR3 size: 13 residues. Germline CDR1 SGHTA, CDR2 FQGTGA. V was cut by 2 bases and J by 2 bases, with 6 bases left in between. Complete variable domain (other parts from reference TRBV7-3 and TRBJ2-5): GAGVSQTPSNKVTEKGKYVELRCDPISGHTALYWYRQSLGQGPEFLIYFQGTGAADDSGLPNDRFFAVRPEGSVSTLKIQRTERGDSAVYLCASSLLAQETQYFGPGTRLLVL.

This clonotype was observed a handful of times. A far larger clone is one nucleotide away, so this likely arose from a read error. The rearrangement uses TRBV7-9 and TRBJ2-7; D is possibly TRBD2 (5 bases). The CDR3 totals 18 residues. CDR1 is SEHNR and CDR2 is FQNEAQ in the germline V gene (reference sequence). Trimming cost V 2 bases and J 2 bases, with 22 bases left between them. The CDR3 region is CASSLHPPWAGRTYEQYF. CDR3 nucleotides: TGTGCCAGCAGCTTACATCCCCCCTGGGCGGGTCGAACCTACGAGCAGTACTTC.